These T cell receptor beta chains were read from a single sample in a study of T cell repertoires in aging, cancer and after chemotherapy. TCRdb analysed the multiplex PCR reads with MiXCR anew, one entry per CDR3 protein. The table records some 1,900 distinct CDR3 sequences, around a fifth of them present only once. The specimen sequenced was blood. Receptors were obtained from a human donor with a solid tumor. Both conserved end residues are part of each CDR3. Each record gives: V gene, D gene, clone size, J gene, CDR3 DNA, CDR3 protein. A D gene is named only where the DNA matches it firmly. For some rows the clone size is stated as once, few or many, or as a class when expanded; others skip it.

>TRBV5-5|-|-|TRBJ2-1
TGTGCCAGCAGCGGGAGACTATCGCCCTCCTACAATGAGCAGTTCTTC
CASSGRLSPSYNEQFF
>TRBV19|-|medium-sized|TRBJ1-1
TGTGCCAGCCGGGGGGGGTACCGCATGAACACTGAAGCTTTCTTT
CASRGGYRMNTEAFF
>TRBV6-2/TRBV6-3|TRBD2|-|TRBJ2-5
TGTGCCAGCAGTTACCCTTCTAGCGGGAGGGTCCAAGAGACCCAGTACTTC
CASSYPSSGRVQETQYF
>TRBV6-6|TRBD1|medium-sized|TRBJ2-7
TGTGCCAGCAGTTACTCGGACAGGGGGCCCGAGCAGTACTTC
CASSYSDRGPEQYF
>TRBV6-4|TRBD1|large|TRBJ2-1
TGTGCCAGCAGTCCCGGCGGACAGGCCAATGAGCAGTTCTTC
CASSPGGQANEQFF
>TRBV5-4|TRBD2|medium-sized|TRBJ2-1
TGTGCCAGCAGCCCTAGGACTAGCGACTACAATGAGCAGTTCTTC
CASSPRTSDYNEQFF
>TRBV24-1|TRBD1|few|TRBJ2-1
TGTGCCACCAGTGACCCCGGGACAGGGCAAGACAATGAGCAGTTCTTC
CATSDPGTGQDNEQFF
>TRBV5-4|TRBD1|medium-sized|TRBJ2-3
TGTGCCAGCAGCGCGGACAGGGTGGCAGATACGCAGTATTTT
CASSADRVADTQYF
>TRBV20-1|-|-|TRBJ1-2
TGCAGTGCTAGACTACAGACAGCTAACTATGGCTACACCTTC
CSARLQTANYGYTF
>TRBV5-1|TRBD2|-|TRBJ2-1
TGCGCCAGCAGCTTCGTAGCGGGAGCTCGATACAATGAGCAGTTCTTC
CASSFVAGARYNEQFF
>TRBV6-5|-|few|TRBJ1-1
TGTGCCAGCAGTTACAATAGGGGGACTGAAGCTTTCTTT
CASSYNRGTEAFF
>TRBV12-3/TRBV12-4|TRBD2|-|TRBJ2-1
TGTGCCAGCAGTTGGACTAGCGGGGACTACAATGAGCAGTTCTTC
CASSWTSGDYNEQFF
>TRBV30|TRBD2|medium-sized|TRBJ2-1
TGTGCCTGGGCCCTTGGACTAGCGGGAGTGGAGGAGCAGTTCTTC
CAWALGLAGVEEQFF
>TRBV30|-|medium-sized|TRBJ1-1
TGTGCCTGGAGTGTATCTGGGGGCACTGAAGCTTTCTTT
CAWSVSGGTEAFF
>TRBV30|-|medium-sized|TRBJ2-3
TGTGCCTGGAGTTACTCAGGGAATCTGGCCACAGATACGCAGTATTTT
CAWSYSGNLATDTQYF
>TRBV12-3/TRBV12-4|-|few|TRBJ2-1
TGTGCCAGCAGTTTGGCTAGCGAGTACAATGAGCAGTTCTTC
CASSLASEYNEQFF
>TRBV6-9|-|-|TRBJ2-7
TGTGCCAGCGTTATGTTGGCAGGGAGCTCCTACGAGCAGTACTTC
CASVMLAGSSYEQYF
>TRBV28|-|-|TRBJ1-5
TGTGCCAGCACCCTGGACAGATTCAATCAGCCCCAGCATTTT
CASTLDRFNQPQHF